The T cell receptor beta chain described here comes from a study of shared clonotypes between healthy human individuals. Cells designated naive CD8 were CD45RO-negative and were positively selected for CCR7, with terminally differentiated effector memory CD45RA+ cells excluded. Study results and limitations: The expectation was that sequencing depth would affect clonotype sharing among donors.

Here immunoSEQ multiplex PCR was the method, and the copy in TCRdb shows in-frame clones only, minus some. The table has around 2.1 million clones, just over 90% seen once. Comment on this clone: Antigen unknown.

The receptor's source is a man in his late teens or twenties in good health. Some clones in this sample may be carry-over from other donors' samples. The sequenced material came from naive CD8+ T cells from PBMCs.

For the CDR3, the DNA is TGTGCCAGCAGTTTTAGGACAGGGTCGACAGATACGCAGTATTTT. Residues: CASSFRTGSTDTQYF. The chain recombines TRBV27 with TRBJ2-3, with TRBD1 matching over 8 bases. The CDR3 covers 15 residues. The trim removed 3 bases at V and 3 bases at J, leaving 5 bases unmatched. The germline gives CDR1 MNHEY, CDR2 SMNVEV (reference sequence).